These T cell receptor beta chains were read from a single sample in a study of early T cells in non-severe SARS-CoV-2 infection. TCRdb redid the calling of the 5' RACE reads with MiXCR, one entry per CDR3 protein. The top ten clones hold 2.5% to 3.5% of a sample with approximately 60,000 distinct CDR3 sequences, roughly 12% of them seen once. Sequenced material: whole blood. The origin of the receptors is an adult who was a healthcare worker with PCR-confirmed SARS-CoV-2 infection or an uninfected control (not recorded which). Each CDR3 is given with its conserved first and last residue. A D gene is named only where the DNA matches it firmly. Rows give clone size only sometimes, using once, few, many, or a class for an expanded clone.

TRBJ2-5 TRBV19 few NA TGTGCCAGTAGTATGGGGGATCGAGGGACATTTATGTTGGAGACCCAGTACTTC CASSMGDRGTFMLETQYF
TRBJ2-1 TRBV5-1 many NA TGCGCCAGCAGCACTCAAGGGGGTCCTTACTTCAATGAGCAGTTCTTC CASSTQGGPYFNEQFF
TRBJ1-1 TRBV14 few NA TGTGCCAGCAGCCAAGAAGGAACCAGGGTAATCACTGAAGCTTTCTTT CASSQEGTRVITEAFF
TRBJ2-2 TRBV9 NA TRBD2 TGTGCCAGCAGCGATAGCGGGGGGGCCCCCGGGGAGCTGTTTTTT CASSDSGGAPGELFF
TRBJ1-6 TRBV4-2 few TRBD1 TGTGCCAGCAGCCAACAGGGGGCTGAATCACCCCTCCACTTT CASSQQGAESPLHF
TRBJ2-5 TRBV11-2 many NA TGTGCCAGCAGCTACAGGGGAGGTGTCGAGACCCAGTACTTC CASSYRGGVETQYF
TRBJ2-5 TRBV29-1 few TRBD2 TGCAGCGAGACTAGCGGAGAAGAGACCCAGTACTTC CSETSGEETQYF
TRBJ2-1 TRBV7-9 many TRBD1 TGTGCCAGCAGCTTTAACAGGGGGCGCGGAGGCGAGCAGTTCTTC CASSFNRGRGGEQFF
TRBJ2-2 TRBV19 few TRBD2 TGTGCCAGTAGGAAAGCGGGGGGTGCGAACACCGGGGAGCTGTTTTTT CASRKAGGANTGELFF
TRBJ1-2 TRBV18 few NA TGTGCCAGCTCACCTCTGGAGGCCACTAACTATGGCTACACCTTC CASSPLEATNYGYTF
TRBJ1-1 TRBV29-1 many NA TGCGGGGGTGGGGCCTCGAACACTGAAGCTTTCTTT CGGGASNTEAFF
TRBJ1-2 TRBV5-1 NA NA TGCGCCAGCAGCCTTGTCTCCTCCTATGGCTACACCTTC CASSLVSSYGYTF
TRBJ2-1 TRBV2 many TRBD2 TGTGCCAGCAGAGCCCTAGCGGGAGGAGTTGCCAATGAGCAGTTCTTC CASRALAGGVANEQFF
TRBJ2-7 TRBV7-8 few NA TGTGCCAGCAGCCTACAGGGCCGGCCCTACGAGCAGTACTTC CASSLQGRPYEQYF
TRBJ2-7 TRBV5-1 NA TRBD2 TGCGCCAGCAGCTTGACGGGAGGTCCCTACGAGCAGTACTTC CASSLTGGPYEQYF
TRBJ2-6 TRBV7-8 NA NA TGTGCCAGCAGCTTAAGTTCGGGTTCCAACGTCCTGACTTTC CASSLSSGSNVLTF
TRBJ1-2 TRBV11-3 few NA TGTGCCAGCAGCTTAGGGAATAACTATGGCTACACCTTC CASSLGNNYGYTF
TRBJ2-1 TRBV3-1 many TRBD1 TGTGCCAGCAGCCTTCGGGACAGTCCCTACAATGAGCAGTTCTTC CASSLRDSPYNEQFF
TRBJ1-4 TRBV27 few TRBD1 TGTGCCAGCAGGCAACAGGGACAGGGGAGTGAAAAACTGTTTTTT CASRQQGQGSEKLFF
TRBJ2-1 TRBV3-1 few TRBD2 TGTGCCAGCAGCCTGGTTAGCGGGGGAAATGAGCAGTTCTTC CASSLVSGGNEQFF
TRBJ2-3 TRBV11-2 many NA TGTGCCAGCAGCGCCGGACCAGATACGCAGTATTTT CASSAGPDTQYF
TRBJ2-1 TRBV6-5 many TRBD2 TGTGCCAGCAATGACGGGGTCGGGACTAGACTCAATGAGCAGTTCTTC CASNDGVGTRLNEQFF
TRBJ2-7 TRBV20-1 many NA TGCAGTGCCCTTTCCCTGGGGACTCCGAAGGACGAGCAGTACTTC CSALSLGTPKDEQYF
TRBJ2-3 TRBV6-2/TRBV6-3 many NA TGTGCCAGCAGTTACAAAGTCACAGATACGCAGTATTTT CASSYKVTDTQYF
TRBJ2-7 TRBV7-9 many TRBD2 TGTGCCAGCAGCCCTCGGGGTAGCGGGGGCTACGAGCAGTACTTC CASSPRGSGGYEQYF
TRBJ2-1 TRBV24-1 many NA TGTGCCACCAGTGAGGTCAATGAGCAGTTCTTC CATSEVNEQFF
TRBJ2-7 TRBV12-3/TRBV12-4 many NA TGTGCCAGCAGTTTTGCCTTCTACGAGCAGTACTTC CASSFAFYEQYF